The 10 T cell receptor beta chains in this list originate from one sample, sequenced in a study of vaccination effects on CD4 cells after COVID-19. Their antigens remain unidentified. Subsequent to a culture period of about ten days, CD4+ T cells were isolated. The protocol was immunoSEQ multiplex PCR, while the TCRdb copy is restricted to in-frame clones and leaves out a portion. The data show under 50,000 clones, with roughly three fifths seen just once and 4.5% to 6% held by the top ten. Sequenced here: CD4+ T cells from PBMCs cultured without peptide, sampled before COVID-19 vaccination. The receptors stem from a human donor who received a COVID-19 vaccine.

The chain couples TRBV5-5 to TRBJ1-1; 7 nucleotides agree with TRBD1. With 0 bases clipped from V and 3 bases from J, the junction kept 2 bases outside the gene matches. Germline loops: CDR1 SGHKS, CDR2 YYEKEE (reference sequence). There are 14 residues in the CDR3. This CDR3 is CASSLGQGYTEAFF. Written as DNA, the CDR3 is TGTGCCAGCAGCTTGGGACAGGGTTACACTGAAGCTTTCTTT.

The chain is built from TRBV9 and TRBJ2-1; 9 bases line up with TRBD2. The germline V gene encodes CDR1 SGDLS and CDR2 YYNGEE. J gave up 7 bases and V 3 bases, and 8 bases lay outside the gene matches. The CDR3 runs 15 residues. The CDR3, as DNA: TGTGCCAGCAGCGCCGCCGGGACTAGCAGGAATGAGCAGTTCTTC. Encoded protein: CASSAAGTSRNEQFF.

There are a few counts of this clone. The chain has TRBV5-8 and TRBJ1-2; unclear D gene. CDR1 is SGHTS and CDR2 is YDEGEE in the germline V gene. This CDR3 is built from 13 residues. Between the trimmed V and J ends, which lost 1 base and 8 bases, there was a span of 12 bases. The CDR3, as DNA: TGTGCCAGCAGCTTGACTAGGTCTGAGGGCTACACCTTC. This gives the protein CASSLTRSEGYTF.

This clone was detected only a few times. This sequence joins TRBV19 and TRBJ1-2; D remains unclear. The CDR3 totals 14 residues. Looked up from germline, CDR1 is LNHDA and CDR2 is SQIVND (reference sequence). V was trimmed by 1 base and J by 0 bases, leaving 6 bases between them. In DNA form, the CDR3 reads TGTGCCAGTAGTATAGCCAGAACTAACTATGGCTACACCTTC. Encoded protein: CASSIARTNYGYTF.

The chain employs TRBV7-2 and TRBJ2-3, with 12 bases that match TRBD2. From germline, CDR1 is SGHTA and CDR2 FQGNSA. J gave up 5 bases and V 5 bases, and 8 bases lay outside the gene matches. The CDR3 has 16 amino acids. Here the CDR3 reads CASSQRLAGVGDTQYF. DNA for the CDR3: TGTGCCAGCAGCCAAAGACTAGCGGGGGTTGGAGATACGCAGTATTTT.

As to this clone: At one boundary the junction diverges from the germline segment, which might be a read error. The chain has TRBV28 and TRBJ1-6; TRBD1 aligns across 7 bases. In germline, CDR1 is MDHEN, CDR2 SYDVKM. The CDR3 length is 13 residues. The CDR3 DNA is TGTGCCGGCAGACGACAGGGTACTTCACCCCTCCACTTT. Translating it yields CAGRRQGTSPLHF.

This chain connects TRBV19 to TRBJ2-1; 8 nucleotides match TRBD2. Unmatched junction bases numbered 1, after V lost 1 base and J lost 2 bases. CDR3 length: 15 residues. Germline loops: CDR1 LNHDA, CDR2 SQIVND (reference sequence). Here the CDR3 DNA reads TGTGCCAGTAGTATAGCGGGAGGGGCCTACAATGAGCAGTTCTTC. Amino acid sequence: CASSIAGGAYNEQFF. Looking up the rest from reference TRBV19 and TRBJ2-1 gives the full variable domain: DGGITQSPKYLFRKEGQNVTLSCEQNLNHDAMYWYRQDPGQGLRLIYYSQIVNDFQKGDIAEGYSVSREKKESFPLTVTSAQKNPTAFYLCASSIAGGAYNEQFFGPGTRLTVL.

This clone was seen more than once but under ten times. The CDR3 here is CASRPDRYDGYTF. CDR3 coding DNA: TGCGCCAGCAGACCTGACAGGTACGATGGCTACACCTTC. This chain connects TRBV5-1 to TRBJ1-2; maybe TRBD1 (6 bases). Trimming removed 5 bases from V and 6 bases from J, with 14 bases in between. The CDR3 is 13 residues long. The germline gives CDR1 SGHRS, CDR2 YFSETQ.

The chain is built from TRBV5-8 and TRBJ2-7, with 11 bases aligning to TRBD2. This CDR3 comprises 14 residues. Germline values: CDR1 SGHTS, CDR2 YDEGEE. V shed 7 bases and J 4 bases; nucleotides not matched to a gene: 7. In DNA, the CDR3 is TGTGCCAGCTTCGGGCTAGCGGGGGGTTACGAGCAGTACTTC. Translating gives CASFGLAGGYEQYF. Based on the CDR3 plus reference TRBV5-8 and TRBJ2-7, the full variable domain is EAGVTQSPTHLIKTRGQQATLRCSPISGHTSVYWYQQALGLGLQFLLWYDEGEERNRGNFPPRFSGRQFPNYSSELNVNALELEDSALYLCASFGLAGGYEQYFGPGTRLTVT.

This clone occurred a few times. J is TRBJ2-7 and V is TRBV7-2; 9 bases are shared with TRBD2. The ends lost 5 bases at V and 1 base at J; junction bases unmatched: 3. CDR1 and CDR2 (germline): SGHTA, FQGNSA. The CDR3 runs 14 residues. CDR3 coding DNA: TGTGCCAGCAGCCAGACTAGCGGATCCTACGAGCAGTACTTC. Protein: CASSQTSGSYEQYF. The whole variable domain, remainder taken from reference TRBV7-2 and TRBJ2-7, is GAGVSQSPSNKVTEKGKDVELRCDPISGHTALYWYRQSLGQGLEFLIYFQGNSAPDKSGLPSDRFSAERTGGSVSTLTIQRTQQEDSAVYLCASSQTSGSYEQYFGPGTRLTVT.